A single sample is the source of the 32 T cell receptor beta chains below, sequenced in a study of T cell clonality in common variable immunodeficiency. Data came from immunoSEQ multiplex PCR; TCRdb stores just in-frame clones and leaves some out. The sample was found to contain 35,000 to 50,000 clones, and every one recurs. Sequencing was performed on peripheral blood mononuclear cells. The receptor source for this set is a person aged 18-70 years in good health.

Ten or more counts support this clone. The CDR3 end falls 3 residues outside the read, so it is completed with the germline J gene. The rearrangement uses TRBV19 and TRBJ2-7; the match to TRBD1 covers 7 bases. With V trimmed by 0 bases and J by 3 bases, 5 bases remained unmatched. The CDR3 is 15 amino acids. From germline, CDR1 is LNHDA and CDR2 SQIVND (reference sequence). The sequenced CDR3 bases are TGTGCCAGTAGTATAGAGGGGACAGTGTTCTACGAG. Translated: CASSIEGTVFYE. The full CDR3 is CASSIEGTVFYEQYF.

This clone has at least ten counts. The read terminates 3 residues ahead of where the CDR3 ends, so the germline J gene completes it. The genes are TRBV20-1 and TRBJ2-5; D is ambiguous. Trimming shortened V by 4 bases and J by 0 bases, and 21 bases separated the two germline ends. CDR1 is DFQATT, CDR2 SNEGSKA, per germline (reference sequence). The CDR3 contains 17 residues. The CDR3 sequence is CSAMERPERLYQETQYF. The CDR3 bases that were read are TGCAGTGCTATGGAGAGACCGGAGAGACTGTACCAAGAGACC.

This clone was counted many times. Read sequence stops 3 residues before the CDR3 end, and the germline J gene provides the missing end. This rearrangement joins TRBV24-1 to TRBJ2-3, with a tentative D call TRBD1 (6 bases). V lost 4 bases and J 4 bases, leaving 17 bases between the germline ends. Per germline, CDR1 KGHDR and CDR2 SFDVKD. CDR3 length: 16 residues. CDR3 DNA, as far as it was read: TGTGCCACCAGTGACCGAAAATCGTCAGGGGCAGATACG. As protein: CATSDRKSSGADT. The CDR3 in its entirety is CATSDRKSSGADTQYF.

This clone was picked up many times. CDR3: CASSFSTSGRGGSSYEQYF. The sequenced part of the CDR3 DNA is TGTGCCAGCAGTTTCTCCACTAGCGGGAGAGGGGGTAGCTCCTACGAG. V usage is TRBV28 and J usage is TRBJ2-7; TRBD2 matches 11 bases. The CDR3 extends 3 residues past the end of the read, so its final part is completed from the germline J gene. Germline CDR1 reads MDHEN; CDR2 reads SYDVKM. This CDR3 is built from 19 residues. Trimming cost V 3 bases and J 0 bases; bases outside gene matches: 13.

This clone was detected a few times. The read terminates 3 residues before the CDR3 end, so the remaining end is supplied by the germline J gene. This chain joins TRBV2 and TRBJ1-5; D is uncertain. This CDR3 is built from 12 residues. Germline V gene lookup returns CDR1 SNHLY and CDR2 FYNNEI. V was pared by 7 bases and J by 9 bases, with 13 bases between. CDR3 DNA (partial): TGTGCCAGCAACTTTCCCCCGGGGCCC. This encodes CASNFPPGP. The whole CDR3 protein is CASNFPPGPQHF.

This clone was counted many times. The CDR3 is cut off 3 residues early in the read; its end comes from the germline J gene. The chain joins TRBV11-3 to TRBJ2-2; D gene uncertain. The CDR3 consists of 14 residues. V lost 1 base and J lost 7, with 10 bases in between. Per germline, CDR1 SGHNT and CDR2 YENEEA. The DNA read from the CDR3 is TGTGCCAGCAGCTTAGCCGGTACGGGCGGGGAG. The encoded protein is CASSLAGTGGE. Given in full, the CDR3 is CASSLAGTGGELFF. The full variable domain, rest sourced from reference TRBV11-3 and TRBJ2-2, is EAGVVQSPRYKIIEKKQPVAFWCNPISGHNTLYWYLQNLGQGPELLIRYENEEAVDDSQLPKDRFSAERLKGVDSTLKIQPAELGDSAVYLCASSLAGTGGELFFGEGSRLTVL.

This clone was found many times. The observed sequence ends 3 residues before the CDR3 terminus, with the missing tail filled in from the germline J gene. The V gene is TRBV4-1, the J gene TRBJ1-1; tentative D call: TRBD1 (5 bases). CDR3 size: 14 residues. Germline V CDR1 and CDR2: MGHRA, YSYEKL. The CDR3 spells CASSQEGLGRGAFF. The sequenced CDR3 bases are TGCGCCAGCAGCCAAGAAGGGCTGGGGCGCGGA.

This clone was detected ten times or more. Partial CDR3 DNA: TGCGCCAGCAGCCTAATCCGCGGACTAGCGGACACAGATACG. Its translation is CASSLIRGLADTDT. The full CDR3 protein is CASSLIRGLADTDTQYF. The chain recombines TRBV5-1 with TRBJ2-3, with 10 bases fitting TRBD2. The read ends 3 residues early relative to the CDR3; the germline J gene fills the gap. The V and J ends lost 4 bases and 2 bases, in that order; junction bases with no gene match: 10. Germline V gene lookup returns CDR1 SGHRS and CDR2 YFSETQ. This CDR3 spans 17 amino acids.

Concerning this clone itself: The DNA ends 3 residues before the CDR3 does, and the rest of the CDR3 is filled in from the germline J gene. This chain joins TRBV7-9 and TRBJ2-2; TRBD2 might be the D (5 bases). This CDR3 is 14 amino acids long. Germline values: CDR1 SEHNR, CDR2 FQNEAQ (reference sequence). The CDR3 is CASSSRGTRGKLFF. The sequenced part of the CDR3 DNA is TGTGCCAGCAGCTCCCGTGGAACCCGGGGAAAG.

This clone was seen a few times. The CDR3 end lies 3 residues beyond the end of the read and is filled in from the germline J gene. The J gene is TRBJ2-7, the V gene TRBV18; TRBD1 matches at 7 bases. CDR3 length equals 15 residues. The ends lost 4 bases at V and 6 bases at J; junction bases unmatched: 12. Germline V gene data show CDR1 as KGHSH and CDR2 as LQKENI. Incomplete CDR3 DNA: TGTGCCAGCTCACAAACCGGGACAGAGTTCGGCGAG. This translates into CASSQTGTEFGE. The whole CDR3 reads CASSQTGTEFGEQYF.

This clone was seen at least ten times. CDR3 loop: CAWSVRGRTEAFF. Partial CDR3 DNA: TGTGCCTGGAGTGTCAGGGGGAGGACTGAA. This rearrangement joins TRBV30 to TRBJ1-1, with TRBD1 matching 7 bases. The CDR3 goes on 3 residues after the read ends, and that part is filled in from the germline J gene. Germline CDR1 reads GTSNPN; CDR2 reads SVGIG (reference sequence). This CDR3 region has 13 residues. The junction had 3 bases not matched to a gene; V was cut back by 0 bases and J by 5 bases.

In its sample, this clone was seen many times. The read ends 3 residues early relative to the CDR3; the germline J gene fills the gap. The chain employs TRBV20-1 and TRBJ1-1; D is ambiguous. The V gene's germline CDR1 is DFQATT and CDR2 SNEGSKA (reference sequence). The length of the CDR3 is 17 residues. Trimming left V 4 bases short and J 1 base short, with 22 bases between. The part of the CDR3 DNA that was read is TGCAGTGCTACCCCCGTGGGCCTTCTCGTCTCGAACACTGAA. Protein sequence: CSATPVGLLVSNTE. The CDR3 in its entirety is CSATPVGLLVSNTEAFF.

This clone was counted at least ten times. The read stops 3 residues short of the end of the CDR3; the missing end is completed from the germline J gene. This sequence joins TRBV23-1 and TRBJ2-1; D remains ambiguous. TRBV23-1 is assigned to the ORF class and has an uncertain function. V was cut by 2 bases and J by 0 bases, with 11 bases left in between. The CDR3 is 16 residues long. The part of the CDR3 DNA that was read is TGCGCCAGCAGTCAACTCGGTGAAGACTCCTACAATGAG. It is translated as CASSQLGEDSYNE. The CDR3 as a whole reads CASSQLGEDSYNEQFF.

The DNA read from the CDR3 is TGCGCCAGCAGCCCGTTGGCGAGCGGCTCCTACAATGAG. Its translation: CASSPLASGSYNE. In full, the CDR3 reads CASSPLASGSYNEQFF. V and J are TRBV5-1 and TRBJ2-1; tentatively, D is TRBD2 (5 bases). The read stops 3 residues short of the end of the CDR3; the missing end is completed from the germline J gene. From germline, CDR1 is SGHRS and CDR2 YFSETQ. The CDR3 extends over 16 amino acids. V lost 4 bases to trimming and J lost 0 bases, with 14 bases between them.

There are many counts of this clone. The observed sequence ends 3 residues before the CDR3 terminus, with the missing tail filled in from the germline J gene. The rearrangement links TRBV20-1 to TRBJ2-7, with D possibly matching TRBD1 (6 bases). The CDR3 length is 17 residues. Trimming left V 4 bases short and J 2 bases short, with 24 bases between. Germline V gives CDR1 DFQATT, CDR2 SNEGSKA (reference sequence). Here the CDR3 reads CSAITGLETANTYEQYF. CDR3 DNA, as far as it was read: TGCAGTGCTATTACAGGGCTCGAGACAGCGAACACCTACGAG.

This clone has at least ten counts. Read coverage stops 3 residues before the CDR3 terminus; the germline J gene supplies the remainder. This chain links TRBV30 with TRBJ2-1; either TRBD1 or TRBD2 may supply D (5 bases each). The CDR3 sequence is 13 residues long. Germline loops: CDR1 GTSNPN, CDR2 SVGIG (reference sequence). The sequenced part of the CDR3 DNA is TGTGCTCAGAGGGGAAGCTCCTACAATGAG. Encoded protein: CAQRGSSYNE. The whole CDR3 reads CAQRGSSYNEQFF.

This clone came up many times. Incomplete CDR3 DNA: TGCAGTGCTAGCCCAGCGGGTAGCTCCTACAATGAG. It encodes CSASPAGSSYNE. The CDR3 reads in full as CSASPAGSSYNEQFF. The chain carries TRBV20-1 and TRBJ2-1; D is perhaps TRBD2 (6 bases). The read ends 3 residues early relative to the CDR3; the germline J gene fills the gap. Per the germline V gene, CDR1 is DFQATT and CDR2 is SNEGSKA (reference sequence). V lost 3 bases and J 0 bases, leaving 12 bases between the germline ends. The CDR3 runs to 15 residues.

This clone occurred many times. Coverage ceases 3 residues before the CDR3 finishes, and the germline J gene fills in the end. The chain has TRBV20-1 and TRBJ1-5; D may be TRBD1 (5 bases). The CDR3 loop spans 13 amino acids. Germline V CDR1 and CDR2: DFQATT, SNEGSKA (reference sequence). V was cut by 1 base and J by 6 bases, with 10 bases left in between. The CDR3 reads CSARGGGSQPQHF. CDR3 DNA, as far as it was read: TGCAGTGCTAGAGGGGGGGGATCTCAGCCC.

This clone was picked up many times. The observed sequence ends 3 residues before the CDR3 terminus, with the missing tail filled in from the germline J gene. The rearrangement uses TRBV5-1 and TRBJ2-5; 7 bases agree with TRBD1. The CDR3 is made up of 16 amino acids. Germline trimming cut 1 base from V and 1 base from J; bases unmatched to any gene: 7. Germline CDR1 reads SGHRS; CDR2 reads YFSETQ. CDR3 bases read: TGCGCCAGCAGCTTGTTGGGGACAGCTATCCAAGAGACC. Translated, it gives CASSLLGTAIQET. The full-length CDR3 reads as CASSLLGTAIQETQYF.

The table lists this clone with many counts. Read coverage stops 3 residues before the CDR3 terminus; the germline J gene supplies the remainder. The chain is built from TRBV7-2 and TRBJ2-7; D is ambiguous. The length of the CDR3 is 14 residues. Per germline, CDR1 SGHTA and CDR2 FQGNSA. V was trimmed by 3 bases and J by 0 bases, leaving 9 bases between them. CDR3 DNA, as far as it was read: TGTGCCAGCAGCTTGCAAGGCTTCTCCTACGAG. Translation gives CASSLQGFSYE. Given in full, the CDR3 is CASSLQGFSYEQYF.

The sample holds many counts of this clone. The observed sequence ends 3 residues before the CDR3 terminus, with the missing tail filled in from the germline J gene. The chain recombines TRBV4-1 with TRBJ2-1; TRBD2 matches at 7 bases. Germline V gene lookup returns CDR1 MGHRA and CDR2 YSYEKL. The CDR3 length is 17 residues. With V trimmed by 0 bases and J by 3 bases, 8 bases remained unmatched. CDR3 residues: CASSQDLGGSFYNEQFF. The DNA read from the CDR3 is TGCGCCAGCAGCCAAGATCTGGGCGGGAGCTTCTACAATGAG.

This clone was seen at least ten times. The CDR3 goes on 3 residues after the read ends, and that part is filled in from the germline J gene. This chain joins TRBV6-1 and TRBJ2-5, with a weak D call TRBD1 (6 bases). From germline, CDR1 is MNHNS and CDR2 SASEGT. CDR3 length: 16 amino acids. Trimming shortened V by 0 bases and J by 1 base, and 12 bases separated the two germline ends. The CDR3 region is CASSEARGFIQETQYF. Partial CDR3 DNA: TGTGCCAGCAGTGAAGCGAGGGGGTTTATCCAAGAGACC.

This clone was detected many times. The DNA ends 3 residues before the CDR3 does, and the rest of the CDR3 is filled in from the germline J gene. This chain uses TRBV29-1 with TRBJ1-1, with 8 positions matching TRBD1. Germline-derived CDR1 and CDR2 are SQVTM and ANQGSEA. V shed 6 bases and J 2 bases; nucleotides not matched to a gene: 5. The length of the CDR3 is 13 residues. CDR3 DNA (partial): TGCAGCGTCGACGGGACAGGAAACACTGAA. This translates into CSVDGTGNTE. The CDR3 reads in full as CSVDGTGNTEAFF. Full variable domain (outside the CDR3, taken from reference TRBV29-1 and TRBJ1-1): SAVISQKPSRDICQRGTSLTIQCQVDSQVTMMFWYRQQPGQSLTLIATANQGSEATYESGFVIDKFPISRPNLTFSTLTVSNMSPEDSSIYLCSVDGTGNTEAFFGQGTRLTVV.

This clone has a count of ten or more. From the germline J gene comes the end of the CDR3, since the read stops 3 residues before it. The chain joins TRBV18 to TRBJ2-1, with 10 bases that match TRBD2. CDR3 length: 17 amino acids. The ends lost 3 bases at V and 6 bases at J; junction bases unmatched: 11. The germline gives CDR1 KGHSH, CDR2 LQKENI. CDR3 region: CASSPSGRPYTSNEQFF. Partial CDR3 DNA: TGTGCCAGCTCACCTAGCGGGAGGCCCTACACTAGCAATGAG.

There are many counts of this clone. The CDR3 goes on 3 residues after the read ends, and that part is filled in from the germline J gene. The V gene is TRBV19, the J gene TRBJ2-6, with 10 bases lining up with TRBD2. From germline, CDR1 is LNHDA and CDR2 SQIVND (reference sequence). There are 19 residues in the CDR3. Trimming removed 5 bases from V and 0 bases from J; junction bases left unmatched: 10. CDR3 bases read: TGTGCCAGTAGTTCCCCCGGACTAGCGGCAAGCTCTGGGGCCAACGTC. Translating gives CASSSPGLAASSGANV. The entire CDR3 is CASSSPGLAASSGANVLTF.

There are many counts of this clone. The read gets to within 3 residues of the CDR3 end, and the germline J gene fills in the rest. V is TRBV7-2 and J is TRBJ2-7; TRBD2 is a possible D gene (5 bases). There are 17 residues in the CDR3. V gave up 0 bases and J gave up 2 bases, with 17 bases separating them. Germline CDR1 and CDR2: SGHTA and FQGNSA. The CDR3 reads CASSLAVRGPATYEQYF. The CDR3 DNA, read in part, is TGTGCCAGCAGCTTAGCCGTTCGCGGGCCAGCTACCTACGAG.

In its sample, this clone was seen many times. The read ends 3 residues early relative to the CDR3; the germline J gene fills the gap. V is TRBV5-1 and J is TRBJ2-5; 10 positions match TRBD2. CDR1 and CDR2 (germline): SGHRS, YFSETQ. The CDR3 loop spans 19 amino acids. Trimming removed 0 bases from V and 0 bases from J; junction bases left unmatched: 11. This chain's CDR3 is CASSLGLAGEGSYQETQYF. CDR3 DNA, as far as it was read: TGCGCCAGCAGCTTGGGGCTAGCGGGAGAAGGTTCTTACCAAGAGACC.

Concerning this clone itself: Sequencing ends 3 residues short of the CDR3 end; the germline J gene provides the rest. This chain uses TRBV7-6 with TRBJ2-4; 12 bases are a match to TRBD2. The CDR3 contains 14 residues. In germline, CDR1 is SGHVS, CDR2 FNYEAQ. The part of the CDR3 DNA that was read is TGTGCCAGCAGCTTAGAACTAGCGGGAGGTAGT. It codes for CASSLELAGGS. From start to end, the CDR3 is CASSLELAGGSQYF. Filled out from reference TRBV7-6 and TRBJ2-4, the complete variable domain reads GAGVSQSPRYKVTKRGQDVALRCDPISGHVSLYWYRQALGQGPEFLTYFNYEAQQDKSGLPNDRFSAERPEGSISTLTIQRTEQRDSAMYRCASSLELAGGSQYFGAGTRLSVL.

This clone was detected many times. CDR3 bases read: TGTGCCAGCAGCTTATGGGACAGGTCCTACGAG. It encodes CASSLWDRSYE. Given in full, the CDR3 is CASSLWDRSYEQYF. The V and J genes are TRBV7-8 and TRBJ2-7; 8 positions match TRBD1. The sequenced fragment ends 3 residues before the CDR3 boundary, so the rest is inferred from the germline J gene. Trimming took 2 bases from V and 1 from J; bases not matched to a gene: 1. The V gene's germline CDR1 is SGHVS and CDR2 FQNEAQ. The CDR3 sequence is 14 residues long.

This clone was observed many times. The DNA read from the CDR3 is TGTGCCAGCAGCCATGGGAATAGCGGGAACAATGAG. Its translation: CASSHGNSGNNE. The CDR3, in full, reads CASSHGNSGNNEQFF. This chain uses TRBV7-6 with TRBJ2-1; 8 nucleotides agree with TRBD2. The CDR3 extends 3 residues past the end of the read, so its final part is completed from the germline J gene. The V segment lost 5 bases and the J segment 5 bases; nucleotides outside the gene matches: 8. This CDR3 has 15 residues. Germline V gene lookup returns CDR1 SGHVS and CDR2 FNYEAQ.

The sample holds many counts of this clone. The sequence runs out 3 residues before the end of the CDR3; the remainder is reconstructed from the germline J gene. The genes are TRBV5-4 and TRBJ2-5, with 10 bases that match TRBD1. The junction had 2 bases not matched to a gene; V was cut back by 4 bases and J by 5 bases. Germline V lookup: CDR1 SGHNT, CDR2 YYREEE (reference sequence). The length of the CDR3 is 13 residues. The CDR3 DNA, read in part, is TGTGCCAGCAGCCGGGACAGGGGTGAGACC. Translated, it gives CASSRDRGET. The complete CDR3 sequence is CASSRDRGETQYF.

This clone occurred many times. The DNA ends 3 residues before the CDR3 does, and the rest of the CDR3 is filled in from the germline J gene. V and J are TRBV9 and TRBJ2-1; 7 nucleotides agree with TRBD2. Germline values: CDR1 SGDLS, CDR2 YYNGEE. This CDR3 comprises 14 residues. J was trimmed by 6 bases and V by 4 bases; bases with no gene match: 7. The DNA read from the CDR3 is TGTGCCAGCAGCCTCGCGGGAGTATCCAATGAG. Its protein is CASSLAGVSNE. The entire CDR3 sequence reads CASSLAGVSNEQFF.